The next 28 T cell receptor beta chains were all read from a single sample in a study of cytomegalovirus exposure and HLA in healthy donors (dated by TCRdb to 2016 to 2017). Library creation used the immunoSEQ multiplex PCR assay. The multiplex PCR relied on a mix of 60 forward primers for TCR Vbeta segments and 13 reverse primers for TCR Jbeta segments. What TCRdb holds here is the immuneACCESS table cut down to in-frame rearrangements. Part of the clones is not present; checked against another copy, under half of the missing clones reflect an unresolved V gene, and the others are unexplained. The sample profile shows tens of thousands of clones; 72% of them were found once. In total, the top ten clones hold more than 9% of the sample. Sequenced sample: PBMCs. The receptors originated from a woman aged 45-59 years in good health and CMV-seronegative.

This clone was seen only once. The chain recombines TRBV28 with TRBJ1-6, with 8 positions matching TRBD1. V gave up 7 bases and J gave up 10 bases; unmatched junction bases: 18. Germline V lookup: CDR1 MDHEN, CDR2 SYDVKM. The length of the CDR3 is 17 residues. The CDR3 nucleotides read TGTGCCAGCACCCTTACCAGGGGGCGTCCGTTGGAATCACCCCTCCACTTT. It translates to CASTLTRGRPLESPLHF.

V usage is TRBV6-5 and J usage is TRBJ2-7; 9 nucleotides line up with TRBD2. The CDR3 covers 16 residues. J was trimmed by 2 bases and V by 0 bases; bases with no gene match: 5. CDR1 MNHEY and CDR2 SVGAGI come from the germline V gene. DNA for the CDR3: TGTGCCAGCAGTTACTCCTTTAGCGGGGGTACCTACGAGCAGTACTTC. Its protein is CASSYSFSGGTYEQYF.

The chain couples TRBV30 to TRBJ1-6, with a tentative D call TRBD1 (5 bases). The CDR3 is 14 amino acids. Between the trimmed V and J ends, which lost 0 bases and 7 bases, there was a span of 10 bases. The germline V gene encodes CDR1 GTSNPN and CDR2 SVGIG (reference sequence). The CDR3 region is CAWSVRDRNSPLHF. The CDR3 DNA is TGTGCCTGGAGTGTACGAGACAGAAATTCACCCCTCCACTTT.

J is TRBJ2-3 and V is TRBV4-1; weak D call: TRBD2 (7 bases). The V end was cut by 0 bases, the J end by 4 bases, with 11 bases between. The CDR3 covers 15 residues. Germline CDR1 reads MGHRA; CDR2 reads YSYEKL. CDR3 amino acids: CASSQETGRADTQYF. The CDR3 bases are TGCGCCAGCAGCCAAGAAACAGGGAGGGCAGATACGCAGTATTTT.

CDR3 nucleotide sequence: TGTGCCAGGAGAATGACAGGGGGCGCTAGTTGGGGCTACACCTTC. Amino acid sequence: CARRMTGGASWGYTF. The chain links TRBV2 to TRBJ1-2, with 10 bases aligning to TRBD1. The junction had 15 bases not matched to a gene; V was cut back by 9 bases and J by 8 bases. The CDR3 is made up of 15 amino acids. The germline gives CDR1 SNHLY, CDR2 FYNNEI.

The rearrangement links TRBV7-6 to TRBJ2-1; maybe TRBD2 (6 bases). Germline lookup yields CDR1 SGHVS and CDR2 FNYEAQ. The CDR3 is 14 residues long. The V gene lost 5 bases and the J gene lost 6 bases, with 14 bases spanning the gap. The DNA of the CDR3 is TGTGCCAGCAGCACCCGGGGAGGTGGCAATGAGCAGTTCTTC. Its translation: CASSTRGGGNEQFF.

This clone was counted only a few times. This rearrangement joins TRBV4-1 to TRBJ2-5; 9 nucleotides line up with TRBD1. Losses at the gene ends were 0 bases for V and 1 base for J; bases not matched to a gene: 9. This CDR3 region has 18 residues. The germline V gene has CDR1 MGHRA and CDR2 YSYEKL. CDR3 sequence (DNA): TGCGCCAGCAGCCAAGAATCAGGGACAGGGAGGGTCCAAGAGACCCAGTACTTC. The encoded protein is CASSQESGTGRVQETQYF.

CDR3 sequence: CAVGTGGSGNTIYF. In DNA, the CDR3 is TGTGCCGTGGGGACAGGGGGCTCTGGAAACACCATATATTTT. The gene calls are TRBV15 and TRBJ1-3; 11 nucleotides line up with TRBD1. The CDR3 sequence is 14 residues long. Germline assignment: CDR1 LNHNV and CDR2 YYDKDF (reference sequence). V was pared by 11 bases and J by 0 bases, with 3 bases of the junction left unmatched.

This clone was observed a few times. The V and J genes are TRBV28 and TRBJ1-5; D is unclear. V was pared by 5 bases and J by 0 bases, with 8 bases between. This CDR3 contains 14 residues. Germline V CDR1 and CDR2: MDHEN, SYDVKM. As DNA, the CDR3 is TGTGCCAGCAGTCCTCCCAGTAGCAATCAGCCCCAGCATTTT. Translating it yields CASSPPSSNQPQHF. Looking up the rest from reference TRBV28 and TRBJ1-5 gives the full variable domain: DVKVTQSSRYLVKRTGEKVFLECVQDMDHENMFWYRQDPGLGLRLIYFSYDVKMKEKGDIPEGYSVSREKKERFSLILESASTNQTSMYLCASSPPSSNQPQHFGDGTRLSIL.

This clone was seen a handful of times. This sequence joins TRBV5-5 and TRBJ2-3; TRBD1 is a possible D gene (5 bases). The CDR3 is 18 residues long. Germline V CDR1 and CDR2: SGHKS, YYEKEE (reference sequence). V was pared by 4 bases and J by 0 bases, with 21 bases between. The CDR3 nucleotides read TGTGCCAGCAGCCCCGACTCCGTTAGGGGCGCTAGCACAGATACGCAGTATTTT. This sequence encodes CASSPDSVRGASTDTQYF.

J is TRBJ1-4 and V is TRBV2, with D hard to call. V dropped 3 bases and J dropped 8 bases, with 10 bases sitting between them. This CDR3 contains 13 residues. Germline V gene lookup returns CDR1 SNHLY and CDR2 FYNNEI. This CDR3 is CASSERDREKLFF. CDR3 in DNA: TGTGCCAGCAGTGAGAGGGATCGCGAAAAACTGTTTTTT.

This clone has more than one count but fewer than ten. V is TRBV7-2 and J is TRBJ2-7; the D gene is possibly TRBD1 (5 bases). The CDR3 runs to 13 residues. Trimming removed 4 bases at V and 6 bases at J, with 13 bases between. CDR1 SGHTA and CDR2 FQGNSA come from the germline V gene. CDR3 DNA: TGTGCCAGCAGCTCGACCAGGGTCCGCGAGCAGTACTTC. Translated, it gives CASSSTRVREQYF.

As to this clone: A read error is likely, as this CDR3 ends without the conserved phenylalanine or tryptophan. The V call is TRBV29-1, the J call TRBJ2-3; a possible D gene is TRBD1 (5 bases). The CDR3 covers 12 residues. The germline V and J ends were trimmed by 4 bases and 5 bases, with 10 bases remaining between them. Germline values: CDR1 SQVTM, CDR2 ANQGSEA. CDR3 sequence reads: CSVVGPGDTQYV. Written as DNA, the CDR3 is TGCAGCGTTGTGGGGCCGGGAGATACGCAGTATGTT.

The chain couples TRBV6-1 to TRBJ1-4; unclear D gene. The V end was cut by 1 base, the J end by 0 bases, with 6 bases between. CDR1 and CDR2 (germline): MNHNS, SASEGT. The CDR3 is 15 residues long. The DNA for the CDR3 is TGTGCCAGCAGTGAAGGACTCACAACTAATGAAAAACTGTTTTTT. As protein: CASSEGLTTNEKLFF.

The chain links TRBV30 to TRBJ1-1, with D maybe TRBD1 (5 bases). Per germline, CDR1 GTSNPN and CDR2 SVGIG (reference sequence). This CDR3 has 11 residues. The ends were cut back, 5 bases at V and 11 bases at J, with 15 bases in the middle. The DNA for the CDR3 is TGTGCCTGGCGACAGTCCGTACTGGCTTTCTTT. Protein product: CAWRQSVLAFF.

The J gene is TRBJ2-2, the V gene TRBV5-6; 10 positions match TRBD2. V gave up 3 bases and J gave up 7 bases; unmatched junction bases: 12. CDR1 and CDR2 from the germline V gene are SGHDT and YYEEEE. This CDR3 is 17 amino acids long. The CDR3 sequence is CASSSKLAGPRGGELFF. The DNA of the CDR3 is TGTGCCAGCAGCTCCAAACTAGCGGGGCCCCGGGGCGGGGAGCTGTTTTTT.

This clone has just a few counts. This chain links TRBV5-1 with TRBJ1-1, with 7 nucleotides matching TRBD1. The CDR3 sequence is 13 residues long. CDR1 and CDR2 (germline): SGHRS, YFSETQ. V lost 5 bases to trimming and J lost 3 bases; unmatched junction nucleotides: 4. The CDR3 loop reads CASSFTGDTEAFF. CDR3 nucleotide sequence: TGCGCCAGCAGTTTTACAGGGGACACTGAAGCTTTCTTT. The full variable domain, in which reference TRBV5-1 and TRBJ1-1 provide the parts outside the CDR3, is KAGVTQTPRYLIKTRGQQVTLSCSPISGHRSVSWYQQTPGQGLQFLFEYFSETQRNKGNFPGRFSGRQFSNSRSEMNVSTLELGDSALYLCASSFTGDTEAFFGQGTRLTVV.

The sample holds one count of this clone. The J gene is TRBJ1-2, the V gene TRBV19, with unresolved D. The CDR3 runs to 11 residues. The germline V and J ends were trimmed by 4 bases and 5 bases, with 5 bases remaining between them. In germline, CDR1 is LNHDA, CDR2 SQIVND (reference sequence). The CDR3 sequence is CASSTIYGYTF. The CDR3 nucleotides read TGTGCCAGTAGTACTATATATGGCTACACCTTC.

The chain uses TRBV9 and TRBJ2-5, with TRBD2 as a possible D gene (6 bases). Germline V gene data show CDR1 as SGDLS and CDR2 as YYNGEE. V was trimmed by 2 bases and J by 2 bases, leaving 10 bases between them. The CDR3 loop spans 14 amino acids. DNA for the CDR3: TGTGCCAGCAGCGTCGGGAGCCTACAAGAGACCCAGTACTTC. Its protein product is CASSVGSLQETQYF. The full variable domain, rest sourced from reference TRBV9 and TRBJ2-5, is DSGVTQTPKHLITATGQRVTLRCSPRSGDLSVYWYQQSLDQGLQFLIQYYNGEERAKGNILERFSAQQFPDLHSELNLSSLELGDSALYFCASSVGSLQETQYFGPGTRLLVL.

The rearrangement links TRBV28 to TRBJ1-1, with D possibly matching TRBD1 (5 bases). Germline V gives CDR1 MDHEN, CDR2 SYDVKM. The CDR3 has 16 residues. V was shortened by 5 bases and J by 2 bases, with 18 bases between the two germline ends. The CDR3 DNA reads as TGTGCCAGCAGTATTAACAGGTTGGGGTCCAACACTGAAGCTTTCTTT. Translation: CASSINRLGSNTEAFF.

This chain's CDR3 is CASNRASGSGVGNEQFF. CDR3 bases: TGCGCCAGCAATAGGGCTAGCGGGAGCGGGGTTGGCAATGAGCAGTTCTTC. The gene calls are TRBV5-1 and TRBJ2-1, with 10 bases fitting TRBD2. CDR3 length: 17 amino acids. The ends lost 6 bases at V and 6 bases at J; junction bases unmatched: 15. Germline assignment: CDR1 SGHRS and CDR2 YFSETQ.

J is TRBJ2-1 and V is TRBV2; D is undetermined. In germline, CDR1 is SNHLY, CDR2 FYNNEI. V was cut by 7 bases and J by 10 bases, with 11 bases left in between. This CDR3 region has 11 residues. CDR3 sequence (DNA): TGTGCCAGCACCGCTTACGAGGAGCAGTTCTTC. It yields the protein CASTAYEEQFF.

The chain has TRBV28 and TRBJ2-7, with D perhaps matching TRBD2 (6 bases). The germline V gene has CDR1 MDHEN and CDR2 SYDVKM. This CDR3 is 11 amino acids long. V shed 5 bases and J shed 9 bases, with 11 bases lying between them. The CDR3 region has the DNA TGTGCCAGCAGTCTCCGGGGGTGGCAGTACTTC. Translation gives CASSLRGWQYF.

This chain uses TRBV19 with TRBJ1-1; D perhaps matches TRBD1 (6 bases). The CDR3 consists of 15 residues. Per germline, CDR1 LNHDA and CDR2 SQIVND (reference sequence). Trimming removed 4 bases from V and 8 bases from J, with 20 bases in between. The CDR3: CASSTIFGGPSEAFF. Here the CDR3 DNA reads TGTGCCAGTAGTACGATTTTCGGGGGGCCCTCAGAAGCTTTCTTT.

This chain links TRBV28 with TRBJ1-1; TRBD1 aligns across 9 bases. Germline V gene data show CDR1 as MDHEN and CDR2 as SYDVKM. V shed 2 bases, J shed 0 bases, and the junction held 4 bases outside the gene matches. The CDR3 covers 16 residues. The CDR3 loop is CASSLEGTGMNTEAFF. The CDR3 DNA follows: TGTGCCAGCAGTTTAGAGGGGACAGGGATGAACACTGAAGCTTTCTTT. Filled out from reference TRBV28 and TRBJ1-1, the complete variable domain reads DVKVTQSSRYLVKRTGEKVFLECVQDMDHENMFWYRQDPGLGLRLIYFSYDVKMKEKGDIPEGYSVSREKKERFSLILESASTNQTSMYLCASSLEGTGMNTEAFFGQGTRLTVV.

This sequence joins TRBV30 and TRBJ1-3; no clear D. CDR1 and CDR2 (germline): GTSNPN, SVGIG (reference sequence). The CDR3 contains 16 residues. The germline V and J ends were trimmed by 3 bases and 0 bases, with 15 bases remaining between them. The DNA for the CDR3 is TGTGCCTGGAGGATCGACCGCGGGGACTCTGGAAACACCATATATTTT. Protein product: CAWRIDRGDSGNTIYF.

The chain is built from TRBV4-1 and TRBJ2-3, with TRBD2 matching over 7 bases. CDR1 is MGHRA, CDR2 YSYEKL, per germline. The CDR3 has 19 residues. With 2 bases clipped from V and 0 bases from J, the junction kept 14 bases outside the gene matches. The CDR3 spells CASSQPSLVSGKSTDTQYF. In DNA, the CDR3 is TGCGCCAGCAGCCAACCCTCCCTCGTCAGCGGGAAGAGCACAGATACGCAGTATTTT.

This clone was detected a few times. The chain uses TRBV7-9 and TRBJ2-7, with 7 nucleotides matching TRBD1. The CDR3 extends over 13 amino acids. J gave up 6 bases and V 5 bases, and 7 bases lay outside the gene matches. Germline CDR1 and CDR2: SEHNR and FQNEAQ (reference sequence). Written as DNA, the CDR3 is TGTGCCAGCAGCATACAGACAGGGCGCGAGCAGTACTTC. Translation: CASSIQTGREQYF.